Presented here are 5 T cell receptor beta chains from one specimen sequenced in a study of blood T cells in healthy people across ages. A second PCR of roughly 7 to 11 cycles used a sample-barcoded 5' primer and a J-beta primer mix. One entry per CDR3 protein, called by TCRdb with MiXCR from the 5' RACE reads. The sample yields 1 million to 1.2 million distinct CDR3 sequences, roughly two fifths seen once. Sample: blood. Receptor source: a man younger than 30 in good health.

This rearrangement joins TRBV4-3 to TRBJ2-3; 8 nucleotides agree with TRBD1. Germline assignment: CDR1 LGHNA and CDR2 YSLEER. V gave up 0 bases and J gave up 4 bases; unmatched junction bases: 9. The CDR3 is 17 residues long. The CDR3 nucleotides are TGCGCCAGCAGCCAAGATCTAGGACAGGGATACTCAGATACGCAGTATTTT. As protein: CASSQDLGQGYSDTQYF.

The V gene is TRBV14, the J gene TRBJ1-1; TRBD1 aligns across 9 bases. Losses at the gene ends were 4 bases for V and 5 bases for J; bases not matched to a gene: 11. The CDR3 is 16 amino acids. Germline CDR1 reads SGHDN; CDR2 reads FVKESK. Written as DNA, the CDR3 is TGTGCCAGCAGCCTAGGACAGGGGACCTCGTGGACTGAAGCTTTCTTT. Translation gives CASSLGQGTSWTEAFF.

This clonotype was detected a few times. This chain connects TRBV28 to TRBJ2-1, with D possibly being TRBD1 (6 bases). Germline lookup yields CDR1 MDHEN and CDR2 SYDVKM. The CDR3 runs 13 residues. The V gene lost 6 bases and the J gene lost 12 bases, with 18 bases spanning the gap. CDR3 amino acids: CASSYHQGIGQFF. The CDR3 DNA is TGTGCCAGCAGCTACCACCAGGGGATAGGGCAGTTCTTC.

The CDR3 nucleotides read TGTGCCAGCAGTTTGGGCCCTCGAGAGCAGTTCTTC. Its translation: CASSLGPREQFF. This chain links TRBV12-3 or TRBV12-4 with TRBJ2-1; D is unclear. CDR3 length: 12 residues. V lost 3 bases to trimming and J lost 10 bases, with 10 bases between them.

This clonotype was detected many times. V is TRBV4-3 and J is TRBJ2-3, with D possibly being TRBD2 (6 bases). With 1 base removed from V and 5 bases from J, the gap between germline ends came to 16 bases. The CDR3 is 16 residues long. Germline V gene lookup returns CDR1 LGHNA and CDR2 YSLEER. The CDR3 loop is CASSQGLASGLDTQYF. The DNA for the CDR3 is TGCGCCAGCAGCCAAGGGCTAGCGTCGGGTTTAGATACGCAGTATTTT.